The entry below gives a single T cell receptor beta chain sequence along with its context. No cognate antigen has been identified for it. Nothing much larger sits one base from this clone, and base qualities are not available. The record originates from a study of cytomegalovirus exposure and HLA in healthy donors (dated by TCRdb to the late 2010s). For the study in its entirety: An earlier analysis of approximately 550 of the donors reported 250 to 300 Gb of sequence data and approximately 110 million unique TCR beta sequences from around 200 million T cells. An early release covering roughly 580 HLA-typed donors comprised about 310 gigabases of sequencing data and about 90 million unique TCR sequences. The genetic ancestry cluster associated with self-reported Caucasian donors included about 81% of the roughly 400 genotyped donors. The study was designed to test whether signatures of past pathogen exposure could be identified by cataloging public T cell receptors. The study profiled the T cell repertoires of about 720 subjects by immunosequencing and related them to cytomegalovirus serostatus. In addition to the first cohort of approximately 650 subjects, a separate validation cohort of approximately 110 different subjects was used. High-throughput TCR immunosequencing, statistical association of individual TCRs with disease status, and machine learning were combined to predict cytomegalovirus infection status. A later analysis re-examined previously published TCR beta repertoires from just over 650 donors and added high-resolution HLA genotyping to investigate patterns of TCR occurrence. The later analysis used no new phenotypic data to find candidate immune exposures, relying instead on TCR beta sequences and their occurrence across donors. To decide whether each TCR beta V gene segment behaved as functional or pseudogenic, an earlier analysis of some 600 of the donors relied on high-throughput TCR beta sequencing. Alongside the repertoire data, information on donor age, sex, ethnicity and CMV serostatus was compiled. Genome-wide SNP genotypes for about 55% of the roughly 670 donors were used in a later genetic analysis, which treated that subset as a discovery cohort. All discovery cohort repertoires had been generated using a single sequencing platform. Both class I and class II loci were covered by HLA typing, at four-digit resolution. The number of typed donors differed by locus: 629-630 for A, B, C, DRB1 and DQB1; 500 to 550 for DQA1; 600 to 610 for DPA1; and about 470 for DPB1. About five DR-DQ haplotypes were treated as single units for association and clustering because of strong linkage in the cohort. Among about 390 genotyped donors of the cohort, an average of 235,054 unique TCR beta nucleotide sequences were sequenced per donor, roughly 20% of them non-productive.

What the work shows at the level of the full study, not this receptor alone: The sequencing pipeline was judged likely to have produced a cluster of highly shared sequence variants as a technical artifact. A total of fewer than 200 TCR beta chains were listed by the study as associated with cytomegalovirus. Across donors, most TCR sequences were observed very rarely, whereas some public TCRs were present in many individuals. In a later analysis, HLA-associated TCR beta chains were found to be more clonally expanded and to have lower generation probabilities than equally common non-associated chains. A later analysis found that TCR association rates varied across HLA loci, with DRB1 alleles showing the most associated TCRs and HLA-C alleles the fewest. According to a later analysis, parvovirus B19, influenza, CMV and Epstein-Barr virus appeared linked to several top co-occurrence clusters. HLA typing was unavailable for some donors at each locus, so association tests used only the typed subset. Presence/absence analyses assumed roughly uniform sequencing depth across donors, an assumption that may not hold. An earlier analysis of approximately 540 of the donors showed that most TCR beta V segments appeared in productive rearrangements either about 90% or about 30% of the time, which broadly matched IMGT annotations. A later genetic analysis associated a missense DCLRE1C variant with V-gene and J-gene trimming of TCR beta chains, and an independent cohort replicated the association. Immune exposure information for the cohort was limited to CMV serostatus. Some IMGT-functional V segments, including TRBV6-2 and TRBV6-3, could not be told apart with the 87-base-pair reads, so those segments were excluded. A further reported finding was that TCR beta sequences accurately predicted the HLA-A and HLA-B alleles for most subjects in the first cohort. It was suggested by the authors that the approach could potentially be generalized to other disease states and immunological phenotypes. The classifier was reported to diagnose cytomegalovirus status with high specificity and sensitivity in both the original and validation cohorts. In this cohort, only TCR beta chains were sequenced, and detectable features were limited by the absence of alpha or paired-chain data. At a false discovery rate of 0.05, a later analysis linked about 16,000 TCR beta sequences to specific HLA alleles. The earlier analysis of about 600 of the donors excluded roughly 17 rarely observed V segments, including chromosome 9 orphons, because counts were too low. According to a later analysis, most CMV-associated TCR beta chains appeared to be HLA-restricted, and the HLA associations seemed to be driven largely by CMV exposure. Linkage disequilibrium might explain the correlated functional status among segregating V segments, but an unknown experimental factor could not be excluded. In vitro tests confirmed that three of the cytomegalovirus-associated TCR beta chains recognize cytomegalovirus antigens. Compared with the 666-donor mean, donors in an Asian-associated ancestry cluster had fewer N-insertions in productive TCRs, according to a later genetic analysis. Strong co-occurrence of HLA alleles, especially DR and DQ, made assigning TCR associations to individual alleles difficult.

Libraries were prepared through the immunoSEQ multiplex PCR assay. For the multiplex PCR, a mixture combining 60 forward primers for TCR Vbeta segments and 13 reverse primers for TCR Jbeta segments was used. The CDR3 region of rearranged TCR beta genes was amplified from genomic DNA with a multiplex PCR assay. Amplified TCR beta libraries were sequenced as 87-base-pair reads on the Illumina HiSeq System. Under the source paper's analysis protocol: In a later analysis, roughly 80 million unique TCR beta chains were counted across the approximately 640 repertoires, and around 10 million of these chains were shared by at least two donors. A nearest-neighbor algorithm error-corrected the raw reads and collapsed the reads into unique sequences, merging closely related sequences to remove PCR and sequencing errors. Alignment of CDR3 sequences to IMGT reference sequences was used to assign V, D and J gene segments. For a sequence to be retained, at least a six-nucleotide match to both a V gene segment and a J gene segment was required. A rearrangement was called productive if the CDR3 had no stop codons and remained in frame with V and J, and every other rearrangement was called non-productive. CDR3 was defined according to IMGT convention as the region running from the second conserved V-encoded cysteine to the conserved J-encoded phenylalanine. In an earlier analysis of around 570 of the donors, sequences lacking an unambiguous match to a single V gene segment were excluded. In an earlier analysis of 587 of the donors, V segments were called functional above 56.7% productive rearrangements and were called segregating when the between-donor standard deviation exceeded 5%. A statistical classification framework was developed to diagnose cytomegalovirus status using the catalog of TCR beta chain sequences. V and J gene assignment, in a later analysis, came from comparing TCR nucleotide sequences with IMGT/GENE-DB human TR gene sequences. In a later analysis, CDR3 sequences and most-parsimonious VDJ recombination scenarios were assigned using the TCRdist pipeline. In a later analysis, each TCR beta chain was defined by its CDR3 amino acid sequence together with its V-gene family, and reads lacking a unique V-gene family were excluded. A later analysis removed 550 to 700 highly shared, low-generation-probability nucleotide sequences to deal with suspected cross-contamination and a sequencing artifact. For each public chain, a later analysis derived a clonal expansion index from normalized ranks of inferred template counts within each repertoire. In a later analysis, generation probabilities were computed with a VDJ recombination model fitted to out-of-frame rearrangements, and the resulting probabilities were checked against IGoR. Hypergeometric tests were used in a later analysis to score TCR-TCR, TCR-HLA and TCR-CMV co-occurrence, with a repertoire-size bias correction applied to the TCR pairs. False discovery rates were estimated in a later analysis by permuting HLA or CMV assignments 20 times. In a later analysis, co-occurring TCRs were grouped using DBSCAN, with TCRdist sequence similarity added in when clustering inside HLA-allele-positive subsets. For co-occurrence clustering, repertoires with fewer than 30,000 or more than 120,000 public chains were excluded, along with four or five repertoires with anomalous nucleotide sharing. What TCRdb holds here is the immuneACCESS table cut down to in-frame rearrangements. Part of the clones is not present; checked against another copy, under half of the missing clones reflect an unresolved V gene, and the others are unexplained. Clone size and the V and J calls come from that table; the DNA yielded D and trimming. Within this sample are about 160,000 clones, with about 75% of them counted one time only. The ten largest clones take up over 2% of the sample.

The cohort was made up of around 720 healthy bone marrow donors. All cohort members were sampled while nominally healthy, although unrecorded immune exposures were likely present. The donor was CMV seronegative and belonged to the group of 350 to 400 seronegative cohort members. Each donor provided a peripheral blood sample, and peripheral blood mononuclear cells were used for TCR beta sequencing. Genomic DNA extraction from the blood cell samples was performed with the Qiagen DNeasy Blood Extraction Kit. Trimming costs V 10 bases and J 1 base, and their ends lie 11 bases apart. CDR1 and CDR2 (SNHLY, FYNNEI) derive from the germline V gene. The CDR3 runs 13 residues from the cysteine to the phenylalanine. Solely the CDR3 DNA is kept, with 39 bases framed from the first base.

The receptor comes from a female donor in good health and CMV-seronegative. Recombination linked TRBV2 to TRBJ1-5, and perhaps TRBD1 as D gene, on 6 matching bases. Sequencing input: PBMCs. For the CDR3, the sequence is CATQGQSNQPQHF. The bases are TGTGCCACCCAGGGGCAGAGCAATCAGCCCCAGCATTTT.